This T cell receptor beta chain was captured by sequencing in a study of blood T cells in healthy people across ages. On this clonotype: Antigen specificity is unknown.

General observations from the study: Significant beta diversity loss was already apparent by age approximately 42, declining roughly linearly.

Combining a sample-barcoded 5' primer with a J-beta primer mix, a second PCR ran for 7 to 11 cycles. TCRdb re-called the 5' RACE reads through MiXCR, storing one row per CDR3 protein. The repertoire holds under 1 million distinct CDR3 sequences, with under 45% as singletons. The germline CDR1 and CDR2 sequences are LGHNA and YSLEER. CDR3 length: 13 amino acids. The V end was cut by 5 bases, the J end by 6 bases, with 8 bases between. The rearrangement uses TRBV4-3 and TRBJ1-6; D ambiguous. This sequence originates from a man in his 60s in good health. Sequencing was performed on blood. Here the CDR3 reads CASSSSANSPLHF. The CDR3 DNA reads as TGCGCCAGCAGCTCGTCCGCTAATTCACCCCTCCACTTT.